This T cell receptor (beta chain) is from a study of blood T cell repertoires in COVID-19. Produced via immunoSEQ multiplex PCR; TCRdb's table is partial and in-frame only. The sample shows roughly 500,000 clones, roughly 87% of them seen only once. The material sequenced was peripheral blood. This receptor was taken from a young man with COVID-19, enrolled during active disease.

CDR3: CSASSTLSSYNEQFF. The CDR3 DNA sequence: TGCAGTGCTAGTTCGACTTTAAGCTCCTACAATGAGCAGTTCTTC. The genes are TRBV20-1 and TRBJ2-1; D unresolved. The V end lost 3 bases, the J end lost 0 bases, and 12 bases lay between the germline ends. Per germline, CDR1 DFQATT and CDR2 SNEGSKA (reference sequence). The CDR3 is 15 amino acids.